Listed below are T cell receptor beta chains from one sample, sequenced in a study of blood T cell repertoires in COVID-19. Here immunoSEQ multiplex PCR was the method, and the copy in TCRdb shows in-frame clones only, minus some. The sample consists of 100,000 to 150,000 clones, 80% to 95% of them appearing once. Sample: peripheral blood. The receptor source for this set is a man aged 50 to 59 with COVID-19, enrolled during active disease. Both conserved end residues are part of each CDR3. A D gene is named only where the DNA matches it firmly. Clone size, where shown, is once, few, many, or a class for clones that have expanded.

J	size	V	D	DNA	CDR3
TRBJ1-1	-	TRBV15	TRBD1	TGTGCCACCAGCAGACCAGACAGGGGGGCTGAAGCTTTCTTT	CATSRPDRGAEAFF
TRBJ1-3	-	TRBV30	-	TGTGCCTGGAGTGTAAGGGGCTCTGGAAACACCATATATTTT	CAWSVRGSGNTIYF
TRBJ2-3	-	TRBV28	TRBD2	TGTGCCAGCAGTGCTAGCGGTCCCACAGGTACGCAGTATTTT	CASSASGPTGTQYF
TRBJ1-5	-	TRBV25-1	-	TGTGCCGGCAGTGCGGACACGAACAATCAGCCCCAGCATTTT	CAGSADTNNQPQHF
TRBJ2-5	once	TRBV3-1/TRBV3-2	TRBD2	TGTGCCAGCAGCGAGGGGACTAGTGGATTAAAAGAGACCCAGTACTTC	CASSEGTSGLKETQYF
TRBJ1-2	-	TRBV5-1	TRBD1	TGCGCCAGCAGCTTGGGTCCGACAGGGGAGGGCTACACCTTC	CASSLGPTGEGYTF
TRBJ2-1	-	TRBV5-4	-	TGTGCCAGCAGCAATCCAGAGAGCGATGAGCAGTTCTTC	CASSNPESDEQFF
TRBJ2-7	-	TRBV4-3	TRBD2	TGCGCCAGCAGCCAGCAGCGGGGGGGCCACGAGCAGTACTTC	CASSQQRGGHEQYF
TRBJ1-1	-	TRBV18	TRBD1	TGTGCCAGCTCATCGAGACAGGGCCTTTACACTGAAGCTTTCTTT	CASSSRQGLYTEAFF
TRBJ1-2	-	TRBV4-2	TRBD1	TGTGCCAGCACCCAGGGGGCGAGGGATGGCTACACCTTC	CASTQGARDGYTF
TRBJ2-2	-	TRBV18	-	TGTGCCAGCTCACTCGGGGCGAACACCGGGGAGCTGTTTTTT	CASSLGANTGELFF
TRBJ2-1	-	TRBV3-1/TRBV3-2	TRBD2	TGTGCCAGCAGCCAGGGACTAGCGGAGTACAATGAGCAGTTCTTC	CASSQGLAEYNEQFF
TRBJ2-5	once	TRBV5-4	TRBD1	TGTGCCAGCAGTCAGGTTACAGGGGTAGAGGCCCAGTACTTC	CASSQVTGVEAQYF
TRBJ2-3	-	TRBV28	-	TGTGCCAGCAGTTTCGCGAGGACAGATACGCAGTATTTT	CASSFARTDTQYF
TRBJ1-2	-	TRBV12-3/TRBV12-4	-	TGTGCCAGCAGTTCGGTTAACTATGGCTACACCTTC	CASSSVNYGYTF
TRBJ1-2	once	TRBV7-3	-	TGTGCCAGCAGCTTCTCGGGAGGAGGCTACACCTTC	CASSFSGGGYTF
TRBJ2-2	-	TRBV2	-	TGTGCCAGCAGTGTCGAGACAGCGAACACCGGGGAGCTGTTTTTT	CASSVETANTGELFF
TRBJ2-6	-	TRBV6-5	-	TGTGCCAGCAGCCCCTATAGCTCTGGGGCCAACGTCCTGACTTTC	CASSPYSSGANVLTF
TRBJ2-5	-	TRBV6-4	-	TGTGCCAGCAGTACGGAGACAGGTCTCCAAGAGACCCAGTACTTC	CASSTETGLQETQYF
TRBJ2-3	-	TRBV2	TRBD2	TGTGCCAGCAGCGGACCTAGCGGGTCTAGCACAGATACGCAGTATTTT	CASSGPSGSSTDTQYF
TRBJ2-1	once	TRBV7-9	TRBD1	TGTGCCAGCAGCCAGGGACAGGGGATAAATGAGCAGTTCTTC	CASSQGQGINEQFF
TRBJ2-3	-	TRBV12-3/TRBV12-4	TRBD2	TGTGCCAGCAGGCCGGGGCTAGCGGGAGTAGGATATTTT	CASRPGLAGVGYF
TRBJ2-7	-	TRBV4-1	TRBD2	TGCGCCAGCAGCCGAAATCTAGCGGGAGCTGGTGAGCAGTACTTC	CASSRNLAGAGEQYF
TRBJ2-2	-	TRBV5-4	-	TGTGCCAGCAGCTTGGGGGAGAGCACCGGGGAGCTGTTTTTT	CASSLGESTGELFF
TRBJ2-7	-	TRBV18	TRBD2	TGTGCCAGCTCACCACCAAGGGCTAGCGGGCGGAGGGAGCAGTACTTC	CASSPPRASGRREQYF
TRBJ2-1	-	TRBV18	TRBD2	TGTGCCAGCTCACCGACTAGCGGGAAGTACAATGAGCAGTTCTTC	CASSPTSGKYNEQFF
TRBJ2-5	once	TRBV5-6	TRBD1	TGTGCCAGCAGCTTAAGGACAGGGTCCTCAGAGACCCAGTACTTC	CASSLRTGSSETQYF
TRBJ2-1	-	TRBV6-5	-	TGTGCCAGCAGCTTCGGGAGCCTTGCCGACAATGAGCAGTTCTTC	CASSFGSLADNEQFF
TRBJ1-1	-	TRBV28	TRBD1	TGTGCCAGCAGTCGATCCGGGACAGGCAACACTGAAGCTTTCTTT	CASSRSGTGNTEAFF
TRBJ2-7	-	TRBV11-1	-	TGTGCCAGCAGCTTAAGTTGGACAGTCGAGTACGAGCAGTACTTC	CASSLSWTVEYEQYF
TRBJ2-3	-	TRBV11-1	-	TGTGCCAGCGGTCTTAGACTGGATACGCAGTATTTT	CASGLRLDTQYF
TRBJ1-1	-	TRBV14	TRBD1	TGTGCCAGCAGCCAATCAGGGCAACAGGGGCCGGCTTTCTTT	CASSQSGQQGPAFF
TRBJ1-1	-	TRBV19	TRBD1	TGTGCCTCATATCTGCGACAGGGGGGAAACACTGAAGCTTTCTTT	CASYLRQGGNTEAFF
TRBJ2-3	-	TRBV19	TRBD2	TGTGCCAGTAGTTCACGAGCGGGAGTATCGAGAGATACGCAGTATTTT	CASSSRAGVSRDTQYF
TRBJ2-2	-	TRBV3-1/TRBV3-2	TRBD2	TGTGCCAGCAGCCGGGGGGGCACCGGGGAGCTGTTTTTT	CASSRGGTGELFF
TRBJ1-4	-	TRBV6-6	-	TGTGCCAGCAGCTATCAGGGAATTAATGAAAAACTGTTTTTT	CASSYQGINEKLFF
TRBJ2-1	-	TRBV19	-	TGTGCCAGTAGTATAGGAAAGAGCGTCGATGAGCAGTTCTTC	CASSIGKSVDEQFF
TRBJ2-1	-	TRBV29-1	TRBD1	TGCAGCGTTGACGTTGGGGGACAGGGACGCAATGAGCAGTTCTTC	CSVDVGGQGRNEQFF
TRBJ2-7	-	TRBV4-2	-	TGTGCCAGCAGCCAGAAATCGTTCGAGAGGTCCTACGAGCAGTACTTC	CASSQKSFERSYEQYF
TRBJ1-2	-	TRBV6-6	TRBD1	TGTGCCAGCGAAGGACAGGGACTGGCCTATGGCTACACCTTC	CASEGQGLAYGYTF